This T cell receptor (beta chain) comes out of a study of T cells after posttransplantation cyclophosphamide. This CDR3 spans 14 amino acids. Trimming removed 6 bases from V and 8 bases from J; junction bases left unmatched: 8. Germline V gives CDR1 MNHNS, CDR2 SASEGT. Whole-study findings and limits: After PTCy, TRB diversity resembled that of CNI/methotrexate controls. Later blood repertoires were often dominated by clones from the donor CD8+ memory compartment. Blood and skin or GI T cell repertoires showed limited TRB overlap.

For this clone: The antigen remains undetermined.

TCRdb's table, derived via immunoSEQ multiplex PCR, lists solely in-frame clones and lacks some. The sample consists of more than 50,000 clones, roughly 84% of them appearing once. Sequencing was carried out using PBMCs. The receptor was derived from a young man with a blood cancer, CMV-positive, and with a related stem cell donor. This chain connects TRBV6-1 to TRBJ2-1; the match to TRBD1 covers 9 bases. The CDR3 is CASRLQGAGDEQFF. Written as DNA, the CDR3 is TGTGCCAGCAGATTACAGGGGGCGGGCGATGAGCAGTTCTTC.